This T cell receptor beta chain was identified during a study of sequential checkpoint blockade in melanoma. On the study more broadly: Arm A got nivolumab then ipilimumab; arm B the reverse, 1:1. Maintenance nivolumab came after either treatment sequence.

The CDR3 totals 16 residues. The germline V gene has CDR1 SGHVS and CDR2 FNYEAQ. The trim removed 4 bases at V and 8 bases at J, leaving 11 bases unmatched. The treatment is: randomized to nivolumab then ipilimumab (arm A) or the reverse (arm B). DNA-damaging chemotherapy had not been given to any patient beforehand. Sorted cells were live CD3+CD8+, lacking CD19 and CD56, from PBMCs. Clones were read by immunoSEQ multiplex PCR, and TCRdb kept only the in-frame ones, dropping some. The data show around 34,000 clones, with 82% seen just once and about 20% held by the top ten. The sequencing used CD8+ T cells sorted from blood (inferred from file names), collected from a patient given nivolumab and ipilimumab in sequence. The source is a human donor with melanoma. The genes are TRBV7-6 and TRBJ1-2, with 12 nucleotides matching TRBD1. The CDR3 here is CASSSYSGTGGFGYTF. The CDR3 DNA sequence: TGTGCCAGCAGCTCTTACTCCGGGACAGGGGGCTTCGGCTACACCTTC. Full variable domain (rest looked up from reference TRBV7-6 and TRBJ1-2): GAGVSQSPRYKVTKRGQDVALRCDPISGHVSLYWYRQALGQGPEFLTYFNYEAQQDKSGLPNDRFSAERPEGSISTLTIQRTEQRDSAMYRCASSSYSGTGGFGYTFGSGTRLTVV.